This T cell receptor beta chain was captured in a study of T cell changes during pregnancy in multiple sclerosis. The method was immunoSEQ multiplex PCR; TCRdb's version includes in-frame clones alone and lacks a portion of them. This table has tens of thousands of clones, 90% to 95% appearing once. Trimming shortened V by 1 base and J by 2 bases, and 11 bases separated the two germline ends. CDR3 length: 15 residues. CDR1 is LGHNA, CDR2 YSLEER, per germline. The source of this sequence is a female donor with multiple sclerosis, enrolled in a pregnancy study. Sequenced here: CD8+ T cells from peripheral blood mononuclear cells, sampled in the second trimester of pregnancy. The chain carries TRBV4-3 and TRBJ2-5; D is possibly TRBD2 (6 bases). CDR3 region: CASSQGAAGQETQYF. The CDR3 DNA reads as TGCGCCAGCAGCCAAGGAGCGGCGGGGCAAGAGACCCAGTACTTC.